These T cell receptor beta chains were read from a single sample in a study of blood T cell repertoires in COVID-19. The data were produced by immunoSEQ multiplex PCR, yet TCRdb's version contains in-frame clones alone and is incomplete. The table includes around 240,000 clones, 70% to 85% detected once. Sequenced sample: peripheral blood. The receptors stem from a woman of 80 years or more with acute or convalescent COVID-19. Each CDR3 is given with its conserved first and last residue. D genes are given only for firm matches. Part of the rows lack a size; the others show once, few, many or a class for expanded clones.

clone_size	v_call	d_call	j_call	cdr3_nt	cdr3_aa
few	TRBV11-2	NA	TRBJ1-4	TGTGCCAGCAGCTTGGGAGTTATGGGAACTAATGAAAAACTGTTTTTT	CASSLGVMGTNEKLFF
NA	TRBV7-9	NA	TRBJ1-6	TGTGCCAGCAGCTTAGCAGGGGCTAATTCACCCCTCCACTTT	CASSLAGANSPLHF
NA	TRBV11-2	TRBD2	TRBJ2-2	TGTGCCAGCAGCTTAATGCCTAGCGGGAACACCGGGGAGCTGTTTTTT	CASSLMPSGNTGELFF
NA	TRBV6-1	TRBD1	TRBJ1-6	TGTGCCAGCAGTGAGCCGGGACAGGGGCTTAATTCACCCCTCCACTTT	CASSEPGQGLNSPLHF
once	TRBV6-5	TRBD1	TRBJ1-5	TGTGCCAGCAGCCTACAGGGGGACAATCAGCCCCAGCATTTT	CASSLQGDNQPQHF
NA	TRBV15	TRBD1	TRBJ1-4	TGTGCCACCAGCACTTACAGGGGGTCGGATGAAAAACTGTTTTTT	CATSTYRGSDEKLFF
NA	TRBV6-5	TRBD1	TRBJ1-1	TGTGCCAGCAGTTACAGCAGGGGGCCTGGCACTGAAGCTTTCTTT	CASSYSRGPGTEAFF
NA	TRBV18	NA	TRBJ1-5	TGTGCCAGCTCACCCTTACAGGGAGATAGCAATCAGCCCCAGCATTTT	CASSPLQGDSNQPQHF
NA	TRBV7-2	TRBD1	TRBJ1-4	TGTGCCAGCAGCTTAGGGGGACAGGGCTATGAAAAACTGTTTTTT	CASSLGGQGYEKLFF
NA	TRBV27	TRBD2	TRBJ2-1	TGTGCCAGCAGTGTACCGGGACTAGTGAAGAATGAGCAGTTCTTC	CASSVPGLVKNEQFF
NA	TRBV6-6	NA	TRBJ1-6	TGTGCCAGCATCGATTCACCCCTCCACTTT	CASIDSPLHF
NA	TRBV6-5	TRBD1	TRBJ2-2	TGTGCCAGCAGCCGGGGACAGCTGAACACCGGGGAGCTGTTTTTT	CASSRGQLNTGELFF
NA	TRBV7-8	NA	TRBJ1-5	TGTGCCAGCAGCCTGCGGATGGAGGGCAATCAGCCCCAGCATTTT	CASSLRMEGNQPQHF
NA	TRBV2	TRBD1	TRBJ1-1	TGTGCCAGCAGTGGGACAGGAGGGGACACTGAAGCTTTCTTT	CASSGTGGDTEAFF
NA	TRBV5-1	NA	TRBJ2-7	TGCGCCTACCTCGGGTCGACAGCCCCTCGTGAAGACGAGCAGTACTTC	CAYLGSTAPREDEQYF
NA	TRBV11-2	TRBD2	TRBJ2-2	TGTGCCAGCAGCTTAGTTGCAGCGGGGAGCACCGGGGAGCTGTTTTTT	CASSLVAAGSTGELFF
NA	TRBV6-2/TRBV6-3	TRBD1	TRBJ1-4	TGTGCCAGCAGCCAGGGACAGCCCAATGAAAAACTGTTTTTT	CASSQGQPNEKLFF
NA	TRBV6-5	NA	TRBJ2-5	TGTGCCAGTCCCCCGGACAGATCACAAGAGACCCAGTACTTC	CASPPDRSQETQYF
NA	TRBV18	TRBD1	TRBJ2-5	TGTGCCAGCTCACCATCGGGACAGGGGCCAGAGACCCAGTACTTC	CASSPSGQGPETQYF
few	TRBV7-6	TRBD1	TRBJ1-2	TGTGCCAGCAGCGCAGGTGGGACAGACCTCTATGGCTACACCTTC	CASSAGGTDLYGYTF
NA	TRBV27	TRBD1	TRBJ1-4	TGTGCCAGCAGTGGCCGACAGGGGGTCGCGGAAAAACTGTTTTTT	CASSGRQGVAEKLFF
NA	TRBV6-5	TRBD1	TRBJ2-2	TGTGCCAGCAGACCGACAGGGGTGAGGACCGGGGAGCTGTTTTTT	CASRPTGVRTGELFF
NA	TRBV3-1/TRBV3-2	TRBD1	TRBJ1-2	TGTGCCAGCAGCCAAGGGACAGGGGGTAACTATGGCTACACCTTC	CASSQGTGGNYGYTF
NA	TRBV4-1	TRBD1	TRBJ2-2	TGCGCCAGCAGCCAAGTCCTACAGGGGGCGCCGAACACCGGGGAGCTGTTTTTT	CASSQVLQGAPNTGELFF
NA	TRBV19	NA	TRBJ1-2	TGTGCCAGTGCTTTTGAGGTGGGCTATGGCTACACCTTC	CASAFEVGYGYTF
NA	TRBV4-3	TRBD1	TRBJ1-1	TGCGCCAGCAGCCAAGACCCTTGGGACAGGGGAGCTTTCTTT	CASSQDPWDRGAFF
many	TRBV7-9	NA	TRBJ1-2	TGTGCCAGCAGCTTAGAGTGGCTCCCCTCTGGCTACACCTTC	CASSLEWLPSGYTF
once	TRBV18	NA	TRBJ2-3	TGTGCCACCACTTTAGGAGTGGGCACAGATACGCAGTATTTT	CATTLGVGTDTQYF
NA	TRBV7-6	NA	TRBJ2-5	TGTGCCAGCAGCCTCGTAGGGGGTAGCCAAGAGACCCAGTACTTC	CASSLVGGSQETQYF
NA	TRBV10-1	NA	TRBJ1-6	TGCGCCAGCAGAGCCCAGGGGCAGAATTCACCCCTCCACTTT	CASRAQGQNSPLHF
NA	TRBV3-1/TRBV3-2	NA	TRBJ2-1	TGTGCCAGCAGCCAAGAGAGGTTTGGGCAGTTCTTC	CASSQERFGQFF
NA	TRBV30	TRBD2	TRBJ2-1	TGTGCCCGGACGGGAGGACTAGCGGGAGGTGAGCAGTTCTTC	CARTGGLAGGEQFF
once	TRBV20-1	TRBD1	TRBJ1-2	TGCAGTGCTAGTCAGGGGGCCTCATATGGCTACACCTTC	CSASQGASYGYTF
NA	TRBV6-5	TRBD1	TRBJ1-1	TGTGCCAGCAGGGTAGGGACAGGGGGAGGGACTGAAGCTTTCTTT	CASRVGTGGGTEAFF
few	TRBV7-9	NA	TRBJ1-6	TGTGCCAGCAGCCCAGAAGGGACAACATCAAATTCACCCCTCCACTTT	CASSPEGTTSNSPLHF
NA	TRBV5-1	NA	TRBJ1-2	TGCGCCAGCAGCTTGAGCGGCCTCCAAGGCTATGGCTACACCTTC	CASSLSGLQGYGYTF